This TCR beta chain was sequenced in a study of shared clonotypes between healthy human individuals. This clone showed up just once. The CDR3 contains 15 residues. V was clipped by 4 bases and J by 7 bases; unmatched bases: 9. From germline, CDR1 is SGHRS and CDR2 YFSETQ. Assay used: immunoSEQ multiplex PCR; TCRdb lists only in-frame clones, some missing. Of about 660,000 clones in the sample, about 74% were seen once. The J gene is TRBJ1-5, the V gene TRBV5-1; 9 nucleotides align to TRBD1. Sequencing was carried out using memory CD4+ T cells sorted from blood. Subset specified: CD45RA-negative fraction. This receptor was obtained from a woman aged 25 to 39 in good health. CDR3 amino acids: CASSPWTGVGQPQHF. In DNA, the CDR3 is TGCGCCAGCAGCCCATGGACAGGGGTTGGGCAGCCCCAGCATTTT.